This TCR beta chain was sequenced during a study of blood T cells in healthy people across ages. Study-wide context: Template switching retrieved approximately one barcoded beta molecule for each two T cells.

General study findings and limits: CMV status of donors was unknown, possibly confounding expanded clonotype changes.

Remarks on this clonotype: Its antigen is not identified.

Alongside a J-beta primer mix, a sample-barcoded 5' primer served in a second PCR lasting about 7 to 11 cycles. Each of the cDNA molecules was tagged by a template-switch adaptor with 12 random nucleotides. TCRdb called the 5' RACE reads again in MiXCR, with one record for every CDR3 protein. The table includes around 800,000 distinct CDR3 sequences, around 62% detected once. The material sequenced was blood. The TCR comes from a man aged 30 to 39 in good health.

CDR3 amino acids: CASSPRQGDVRAFF. CDR3 nucleotides: TGTGCCAGCAGCCCCAGACAGGGGGACGTTCGAGCTTTCTTT. The chain recombines TRBV7-3 with TRBJ1-1, with 9 bases fitting TRBD1. The CDR3 contains 14 residues. V lost 5 bases and J lost 10; bases outside the gene matches: 11. Germline loops: CDR1 SGHTA, CDR2 FQGTGA.